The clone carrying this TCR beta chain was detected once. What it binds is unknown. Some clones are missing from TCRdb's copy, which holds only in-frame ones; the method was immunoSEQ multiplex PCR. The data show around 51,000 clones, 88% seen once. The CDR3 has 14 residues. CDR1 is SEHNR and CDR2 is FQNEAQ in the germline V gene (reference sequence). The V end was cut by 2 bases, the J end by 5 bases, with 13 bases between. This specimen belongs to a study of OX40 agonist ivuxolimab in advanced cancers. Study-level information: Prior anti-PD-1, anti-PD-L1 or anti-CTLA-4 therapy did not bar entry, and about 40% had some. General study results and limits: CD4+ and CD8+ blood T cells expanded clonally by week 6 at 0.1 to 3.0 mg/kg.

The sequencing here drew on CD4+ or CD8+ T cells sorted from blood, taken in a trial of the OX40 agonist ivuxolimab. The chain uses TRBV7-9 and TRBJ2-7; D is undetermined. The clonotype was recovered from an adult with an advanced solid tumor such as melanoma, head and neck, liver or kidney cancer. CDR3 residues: CASSLQGASNEQYF. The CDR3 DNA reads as TGTGCCAGCAGCTTACAAGGCGCAAGCAACGAGCAGTACTTC.